Listed here is a single TCR beta chain. The CDR3 extends over 12 amino acids. The V end was cut by 7 bases, the J end by 4 bases, with 7 bases between. Per germline, CDR1 SNHLY and CDR2 FYNNEI. Reverse transcription of about 0.45 to 1 ug RNA was performed with random hexamers. TCRdb itself ran the immunoSEQ multiplex PCR reads through MiXCR, one entry per CDR3 protein. The sample consists of around 200,000 distinct CDR3 sequences, approximately 90% of them appearing once. This sample was included in a study of CD8 T cells in Susac syndrome. TEMRA cells were FACS-enriched, with CD8+ and CD4+ T cells isolated negatively.

V is TRBV2 and J is TRBJ2-2; possible D gene TRBD2, 5 bases. The sequence derives from a human donor with multiple sclerosis. Material: CD8+ T cells from PBMCs. CDR3 protein: CASKRGTGELFF. In DNA form, the CDR3 reads TGTGCCAGCAAACGGGGCACCGGGGAGCTGTTTTTT.